The source of this T cell receptor beta chain is a study of response to subunit inactivated influenza vaccine. Each CDR3 protein gets one entry after TCRdb re-called the RT-PCR reads with MiXCR. The data contain some 300,000 distinct CDR3 sequences, 20% to 25% of them singletons. A remark on this clonotype: Its target is not known.

CDR1 and CDR2 (germline): SGHTA, FQGNSA. Trimming took 5 bases from V and 5 from J; bases not matched to a gene: 7. The CDR3 runs to 14 residues. Whole-study results and caveats: There was a suggestion from the authors that each seasonal influenza vaccination recruits few new T cells.

Sample: PBMCs from blood, taken about 20 months after vaccination. The TCR sequence derives from a man aged 45 to 70 who received an inactivated influenza vaccine. The chain recombines TRBV7-2 with TRBJ2-7; 9 bases fit TRBD1. CDR3 residues: CASSQQGAFNEQYF. The CDR3 DNA follows: TGTGCCAGCAGCCAACAGGGGGCATTCAACGAGCAGTACTTC. The entire variable domain, with the rest obtained from reference TRBV7-2 and TRBJ2-7, is as follows: GAGVSQSPSNKVTEKGKDVELRCDPISGHTALYWYRQSLGQGLEFLIYFQGNSAPDKSGLPSDRFSAERTGGSVSTLTIQRTQQEDSAVYLCASSQQGAFNEQYFGPGTRLTVT.